This T cell receptor (beta chain) was observed in a study of blood T cell repertoires in COVID-19. The overall study: Both acute and convalescent COVID-19 samples were obtained from the United States, Italy and Spain. The cDNA or gDNA used as material had been derived from T cells, B-cell-depleted T cells, or PBMCs.

Per the authors' pipeline: Reference gene primer amplification in the assay estimated nucleated cell counts. Method: immunoSEQ multiplex PCR; TCRdb's copy keeps in-frame clones and lacks some. The V and J calls and clone size come from that table; D and trimming were worked out from the DNA. The table records around 31,000 clones, 75% to 90% of them present only once. This CDR3 has 13 amino acids. V was clipped by 8 bases and J by 4 bases, with 12 bases between them. Germline assignment: CDR1 LNHDA and CDR2 SQIVND (reference sequence). This TCR came from an older man with acute or convalescent COVID-19. The sample consisted of peripheral blood. The V gene is TRBV19, the J gene TRBJ1-5, with D possibly being TRBD1 (6 bases). The CDR3 sequence is CASRQDLNQPQHF. DNA of the CDR3: TGTGCCAGTCGACAGGACCTAAATCAGCCCCAGCATTTT.